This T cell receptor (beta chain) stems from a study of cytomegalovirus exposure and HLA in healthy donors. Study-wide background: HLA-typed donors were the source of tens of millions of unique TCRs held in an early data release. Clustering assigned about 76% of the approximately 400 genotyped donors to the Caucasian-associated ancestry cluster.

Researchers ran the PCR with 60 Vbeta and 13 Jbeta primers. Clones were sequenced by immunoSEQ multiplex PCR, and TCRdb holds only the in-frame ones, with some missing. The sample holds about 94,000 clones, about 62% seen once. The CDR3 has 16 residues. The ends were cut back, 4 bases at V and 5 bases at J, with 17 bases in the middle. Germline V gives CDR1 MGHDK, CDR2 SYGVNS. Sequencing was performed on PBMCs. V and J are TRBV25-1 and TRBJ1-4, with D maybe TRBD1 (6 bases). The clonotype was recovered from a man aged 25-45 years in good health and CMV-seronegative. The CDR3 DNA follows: TGTGCCAGCAGTGGAAGGGGGTCAGGATCGAATGAAAAACTGTTTTTT. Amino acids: CASSGRGSGSNEKLFF.